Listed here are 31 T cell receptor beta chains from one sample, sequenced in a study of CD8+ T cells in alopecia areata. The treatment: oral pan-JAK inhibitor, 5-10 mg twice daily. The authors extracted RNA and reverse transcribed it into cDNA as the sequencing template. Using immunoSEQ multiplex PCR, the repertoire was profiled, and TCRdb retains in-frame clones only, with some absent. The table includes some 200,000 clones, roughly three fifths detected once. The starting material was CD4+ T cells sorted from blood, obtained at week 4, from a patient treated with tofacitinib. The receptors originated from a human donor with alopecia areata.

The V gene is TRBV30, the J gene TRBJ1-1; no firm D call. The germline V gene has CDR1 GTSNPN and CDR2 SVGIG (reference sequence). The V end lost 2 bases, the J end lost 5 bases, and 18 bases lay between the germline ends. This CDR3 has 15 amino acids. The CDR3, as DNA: TGTGCCTGGAGTTCGGACCTTGGTGTAGGGACTGAAGCTTTCTTT. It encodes CAWSSDLGVGTEAFF.

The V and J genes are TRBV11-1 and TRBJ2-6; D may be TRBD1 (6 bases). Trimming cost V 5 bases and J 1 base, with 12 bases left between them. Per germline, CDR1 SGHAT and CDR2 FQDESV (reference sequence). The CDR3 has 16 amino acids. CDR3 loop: CASSPQGLSGANVLTF. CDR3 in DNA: TGTGCCAGCAGCCCACAGGGCCTTTCTGGGGCCAACGTCCTGACTTTC.

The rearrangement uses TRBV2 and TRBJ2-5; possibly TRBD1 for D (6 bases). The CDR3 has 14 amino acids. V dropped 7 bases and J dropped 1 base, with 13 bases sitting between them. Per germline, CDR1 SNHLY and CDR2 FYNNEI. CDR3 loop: CASMRADSQETQYF. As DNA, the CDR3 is TGTGCCAGCATGCGGGCGGACAGCCAAGAGACCCAGTACTTC. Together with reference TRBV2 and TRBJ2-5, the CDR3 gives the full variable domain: EPEVTQTPSHQVTQMGQEVILRCVPISNHLYFYWYRQILGQKVEFLVSFYNNEISEKSEIFDDQFSVERPDGSNFTLKIRSTKLEDSAMYFCASMRADSQETQYFGPGTRLLVL.

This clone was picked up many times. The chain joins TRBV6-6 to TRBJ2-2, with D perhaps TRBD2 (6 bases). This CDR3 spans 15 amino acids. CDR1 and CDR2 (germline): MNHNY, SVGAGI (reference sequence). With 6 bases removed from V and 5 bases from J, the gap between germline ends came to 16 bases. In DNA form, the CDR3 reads TGTGCCAGCAGGCCAGGGACTCCGGGAACCGGGGAGCTGTTTTTT. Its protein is CASRPGTPGTGELFF.

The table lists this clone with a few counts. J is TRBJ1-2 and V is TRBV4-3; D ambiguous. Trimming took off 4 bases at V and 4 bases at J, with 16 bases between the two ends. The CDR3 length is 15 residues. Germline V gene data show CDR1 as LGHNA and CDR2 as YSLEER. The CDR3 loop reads CASSPVDGYTYGYTF. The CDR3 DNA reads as TGCGCCAGCAGCCCAGTCGACGGATACACCTATGGCTACACCTTC.

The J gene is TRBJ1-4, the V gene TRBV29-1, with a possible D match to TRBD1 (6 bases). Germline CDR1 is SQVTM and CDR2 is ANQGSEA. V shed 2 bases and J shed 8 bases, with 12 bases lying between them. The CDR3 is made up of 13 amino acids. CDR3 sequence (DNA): TGCAGCGTTGAATGGCCAGGGGAAGAAAAACTGTTTTTT. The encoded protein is CSVEWPGEEKLFF.

This chain's CDR3 is CASSLEGLDYGYTF. The CDR3, as DNA: TGTGCCAGCAGCCTAGAGGGGTTGGACTATGGCTACACCTTC. V usage is TRBV5-6 and J usage is TRBJ1-2; D perhaps matches TRBD1 (5 bases). Trimming stripped 4 bases from V and 3 bases from J, with 13 bases between. The CDR3 is 14 residues long. Per germline, CDR1 SGHDT and CDR2 YYEEEE.

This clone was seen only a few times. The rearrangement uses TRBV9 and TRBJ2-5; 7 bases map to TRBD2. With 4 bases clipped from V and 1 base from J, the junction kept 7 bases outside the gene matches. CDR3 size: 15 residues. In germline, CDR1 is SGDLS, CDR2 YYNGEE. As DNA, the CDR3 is TGTGCCAGCAGCTTCAGCGGGGACCCCCAAGAGACCCAGTACTTC. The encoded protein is CASSFSGDPQETQYF.

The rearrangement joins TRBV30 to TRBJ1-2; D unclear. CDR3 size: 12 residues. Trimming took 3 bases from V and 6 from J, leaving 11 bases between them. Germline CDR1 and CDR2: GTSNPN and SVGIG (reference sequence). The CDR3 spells CAWRAPGHGYTF. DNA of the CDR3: TGTGCCTGGAGGGCACCTGGCCATGGCTACACCTTC.

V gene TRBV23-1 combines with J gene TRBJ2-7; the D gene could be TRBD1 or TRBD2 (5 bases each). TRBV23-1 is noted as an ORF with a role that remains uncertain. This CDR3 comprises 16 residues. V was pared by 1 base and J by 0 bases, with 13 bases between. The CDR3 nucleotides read TGCGCCAGCAGTCAATGGCCGGGACGGAGCTCCTACGAGCAGTACTTC. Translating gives CASSQWPGRSSYEQYF.

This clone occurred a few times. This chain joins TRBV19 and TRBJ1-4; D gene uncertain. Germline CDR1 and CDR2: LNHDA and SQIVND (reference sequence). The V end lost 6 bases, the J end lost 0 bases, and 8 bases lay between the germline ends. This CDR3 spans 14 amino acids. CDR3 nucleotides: TGTGCCAGTAGCATGGGGTCAACTAATGAAAAACTGTTTTTT. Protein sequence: CASSMGSTNEKLFF.

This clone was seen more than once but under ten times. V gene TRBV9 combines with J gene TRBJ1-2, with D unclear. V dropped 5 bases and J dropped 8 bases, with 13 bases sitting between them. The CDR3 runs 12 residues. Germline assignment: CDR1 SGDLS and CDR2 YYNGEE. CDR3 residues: CASSTAFGGYTF. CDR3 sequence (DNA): TGTGCCAGCAGTACAGCCTTCGGGGGCTACACCTTC.

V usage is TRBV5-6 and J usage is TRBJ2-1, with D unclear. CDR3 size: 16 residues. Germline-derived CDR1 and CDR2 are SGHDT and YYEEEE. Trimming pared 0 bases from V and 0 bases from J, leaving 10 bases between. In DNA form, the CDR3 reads TGTGCCAGCAGCTTGGCCAATTCCATCTCCTACAATGAGCAGTTCTTC. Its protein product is CASSLANSISYNEQFF.

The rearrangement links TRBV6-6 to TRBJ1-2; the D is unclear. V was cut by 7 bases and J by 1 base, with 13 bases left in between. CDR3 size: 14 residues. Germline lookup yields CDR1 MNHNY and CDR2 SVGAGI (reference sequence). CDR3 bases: TGTGCCAGCACCCAGGCCCGGGGTAACTATGGCTACACCTTC. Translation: CASTQARGNYGYTF.

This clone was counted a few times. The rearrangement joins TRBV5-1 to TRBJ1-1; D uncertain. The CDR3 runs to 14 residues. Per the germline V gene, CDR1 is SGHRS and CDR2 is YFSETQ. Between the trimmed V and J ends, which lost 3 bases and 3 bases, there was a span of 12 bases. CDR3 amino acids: CASSSGLTYTEAFF. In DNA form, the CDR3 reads TGCGCCAGCAGCTCCGGGCTCACCTACACTGAAGCTTTCTTT. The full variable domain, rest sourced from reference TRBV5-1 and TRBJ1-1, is KAGVTQTPRYLIKTRGQQVTLSCSPISGHRSVSWYQQTPGQGLQFLFEYFSETQRNKGNFPGRFSGRQFSNSRSEMNVSTLELGDSALYLCASSSGLTYTEAFFGQGTRLTVV.

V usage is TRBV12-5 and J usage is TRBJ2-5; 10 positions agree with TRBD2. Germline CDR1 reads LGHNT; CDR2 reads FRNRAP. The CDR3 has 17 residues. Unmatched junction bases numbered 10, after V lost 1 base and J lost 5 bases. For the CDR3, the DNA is TGTGCTAGTGGTTTGGACCCCGGGACTAGCGAAGGGGAGACCCAGTACTTC. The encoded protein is CASGLDPGTSEGETQYF.

CDR3: CASSPQGDETPQHF. In DNA form, the CDR3 reads TGTGCCAGCTCACCACAGGGAGACGAGACGCCCCAGCATTTT. This chain joins TRBV18 and TRBJ1-5; D is uncertain. Trimming cost V 1 base and J 9 bases, with 13 bases left between them. CDR1 is KGHSH and CDR2 is LQKENI in the germline V gene. The length of the CDR3 is 14 residues. Drawing the rest from reference TRBV18 and TRBJ1-5, the complete variable domain is NAGVMQNPRHLVRRRGQEARLRCSPMKGHSHVYWYRQLPEEGLKFMVYLQKENIIDESGMPKERFSAEFPKEGPSILRIQQVVRGDSAAYFCASSPQGDETPQHFGDGTRLSIL.

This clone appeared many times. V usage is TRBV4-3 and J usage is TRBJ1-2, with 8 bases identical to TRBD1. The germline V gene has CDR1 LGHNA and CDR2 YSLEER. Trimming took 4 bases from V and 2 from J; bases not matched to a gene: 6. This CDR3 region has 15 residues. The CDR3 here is CASSPDRGPNYGYTF. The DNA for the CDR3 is TGCGCCAGCAGCCCTGACAGGGGCCCCAACTATGGCTACACCTTC.

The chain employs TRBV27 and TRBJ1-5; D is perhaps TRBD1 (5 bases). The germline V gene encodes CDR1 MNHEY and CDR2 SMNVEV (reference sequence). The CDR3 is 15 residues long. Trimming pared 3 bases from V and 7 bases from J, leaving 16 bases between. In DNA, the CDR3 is TGTGCCAGCAGTTTTCGCGGGGATGGGGCGCAGCCCCAGCATTTT. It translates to CASSFRGDGAQPQHF.

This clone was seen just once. The CDR3 protein is CASSLPSNQYRNQPQHF. CDR3 DNA: TGTGCCAGCAGCTTACCCAGTAACCAATATCGCAATCAGCCCCAGCATTTT. V usage is TRBV7-6 and J usage is TRBJ1-5; no reliable D call. CDR1 is SGHVS, CDR2 FNYEAQ, per germline. CDR3 length: 17 amino acids. Deletions cut 2 bases from V and 2 bases from J, with 16 bases between.

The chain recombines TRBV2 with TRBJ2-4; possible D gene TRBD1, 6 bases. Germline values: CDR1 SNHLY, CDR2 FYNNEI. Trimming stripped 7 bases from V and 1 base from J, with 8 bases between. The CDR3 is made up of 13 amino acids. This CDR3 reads CASNQGAKNIQYF. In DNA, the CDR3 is TGTGCCAGCAATCAGGGGGCCAAAAACATTCAGTACTTC.

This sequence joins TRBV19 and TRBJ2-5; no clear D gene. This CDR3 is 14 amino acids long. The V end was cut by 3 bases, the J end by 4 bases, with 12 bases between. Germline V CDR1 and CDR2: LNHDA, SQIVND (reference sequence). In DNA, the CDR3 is TGTGCCAGTAGTATGGATGGCGGCAGAGAGACCCAGTACTTC. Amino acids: CASSMDGGRETQYF.

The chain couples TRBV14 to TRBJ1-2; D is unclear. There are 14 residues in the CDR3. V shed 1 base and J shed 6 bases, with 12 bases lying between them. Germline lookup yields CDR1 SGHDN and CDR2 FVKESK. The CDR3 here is CASSQAGTNHGYTF. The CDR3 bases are TGTGCCAGCAGCCAAGCGGGCACCAACCATGGCTACACCTTC.

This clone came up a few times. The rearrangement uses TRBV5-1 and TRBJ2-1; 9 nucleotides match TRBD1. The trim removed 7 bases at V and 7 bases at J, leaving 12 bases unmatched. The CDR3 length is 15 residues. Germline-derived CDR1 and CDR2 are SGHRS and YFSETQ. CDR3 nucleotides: TGCGCCAGCGGCAACCGGGACAGGGAAGGTAATGAGCAGTTCTTC. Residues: CASGNRDREGNEQFF.

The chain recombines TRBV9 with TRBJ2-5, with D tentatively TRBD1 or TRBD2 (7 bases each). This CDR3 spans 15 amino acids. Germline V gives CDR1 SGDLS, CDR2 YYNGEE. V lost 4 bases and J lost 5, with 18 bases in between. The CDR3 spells CASSPQGGAAETQYF. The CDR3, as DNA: TGTGCCAGCAGCCCCCAGGGGGGGGCCGCTGAGACCCAGTACTTC.

The CDR3 here is CSVAASGARASTDTQYF. In DNA form, the CDR3 reads TGCAGCGTTGCGGCTAGCGGGGCCAGGGCTAGCACAGATACGCAGTATTTT. The chain has TRBV29-1 and TRBJ2-3; 9 nucleotides match TRBD2. Trimming cost V 4 bases and J 0 bases; bases outside gene matches: 11. Germline CDR1 is SQVTM and CDR2 is ANQGSEA. This CDR3 spans 17 amino acids.

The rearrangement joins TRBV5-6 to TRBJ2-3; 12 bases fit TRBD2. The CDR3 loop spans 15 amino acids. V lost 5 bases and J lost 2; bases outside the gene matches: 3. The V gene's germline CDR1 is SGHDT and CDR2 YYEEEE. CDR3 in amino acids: CASRTSGGYTDTQYF. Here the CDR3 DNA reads TGTGCCAGCAGGACTAGCGGGGGATACACAGATACGCAGTATTTT.

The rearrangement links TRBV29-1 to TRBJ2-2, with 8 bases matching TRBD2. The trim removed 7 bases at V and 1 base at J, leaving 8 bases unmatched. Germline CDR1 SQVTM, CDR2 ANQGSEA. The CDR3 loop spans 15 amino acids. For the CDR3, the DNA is TGCAGCGGCATTCACGGGGGGGTGAACACCGGGGAGCTGTTTTTT. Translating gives CSGIHGGVNTGELFF.

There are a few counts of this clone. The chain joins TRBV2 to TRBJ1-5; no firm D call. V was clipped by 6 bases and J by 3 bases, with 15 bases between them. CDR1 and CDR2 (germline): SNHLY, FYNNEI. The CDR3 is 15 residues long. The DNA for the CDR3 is TGTGCCAGCAGGGAATCAAAAGCACCCAATCAGCCCCAGCATTTT. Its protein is CASRESKAPNQPQHF.

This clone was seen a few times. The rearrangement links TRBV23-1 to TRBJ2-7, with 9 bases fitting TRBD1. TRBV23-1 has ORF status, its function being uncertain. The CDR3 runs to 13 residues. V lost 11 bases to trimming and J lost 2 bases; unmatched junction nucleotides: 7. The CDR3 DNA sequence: TGCGCCGGCAAGCGGGACAGGGCCTACGAGCAGTACTTC. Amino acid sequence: CAGKRDRAYEQYF.

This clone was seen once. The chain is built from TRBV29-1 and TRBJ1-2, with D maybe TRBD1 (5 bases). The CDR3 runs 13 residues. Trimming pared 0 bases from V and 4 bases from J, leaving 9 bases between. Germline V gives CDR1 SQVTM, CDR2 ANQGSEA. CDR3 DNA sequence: TGCAGCGTTGAAGACAGGGTCGGCTATGGCTACACCTTC. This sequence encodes CSVEDRVGYGYTF.